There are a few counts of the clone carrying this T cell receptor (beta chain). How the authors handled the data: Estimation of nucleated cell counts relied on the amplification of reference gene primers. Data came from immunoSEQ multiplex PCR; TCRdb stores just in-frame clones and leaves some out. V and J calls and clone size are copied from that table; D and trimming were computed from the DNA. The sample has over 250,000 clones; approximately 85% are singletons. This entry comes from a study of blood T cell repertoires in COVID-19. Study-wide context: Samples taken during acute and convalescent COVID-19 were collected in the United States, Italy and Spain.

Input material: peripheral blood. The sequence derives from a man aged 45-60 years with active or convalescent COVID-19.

This CDR3 reads CASSDSGLAGEGEQFF. Here the CDR3 DNA reads TGTGCCAGCAGTGACTCGGGATTAGCGGGGGAGGGGGAGCAGTTCTTC. V is TRBV6-4 and J is TRBJ2-1; 9 nucleotides agree with TRBD2. The CDR3 has 16 amino acids. Germline values: CDR1 MRHNA, CDR2 SNTAGT. The V gene end was trimmed by 0 bases and the J gene end by 10 bases; junction bases not matched to a gene: 10.